These T cell receptor beta chains were read from a single sample in a study of control samples from healthy donors and cancer patients. TCRdb keeps only in-frame clones here, not all; method: immunoSEQ multiplex PCR. The sample contains about 110,000 clones, more than 75% of which appear only once. Sequencing input: PBMCs. The receptor source for this set is a woman aged 55-69 years with lung cancer. CDR3s include the opening cysteine and the closing phenylalanine or tryptophan. D genes are given only for firm matches. Clone size appears in some rows only: once, few, many, or a class for an expanded clone.

>TRBJ2-5|TRBD1|TRBV7-7|NA
TGTGCTAGCAGCCTCCAGACAGGGGGCCAAGAGACCCAGTACTTC
CASSLQTGGQETQYF
>TRBJ1-2|TRBD1|TRBV7-3|NA
TGTGCCAGCAGCTCCCAGACAGGGGAGACGGATGGCTACACCTTC
CASSSQTGETDGYTF
>TRBJ1-2|TRBD1|TRBV5-1|NA
TGCGCCAGCAGCAGCGGACAGGGCTATGGCTACACCTTC
CASSSGQGYGYTF
>TRBJ2-4|TRBD2|TRBV5-4|NA
TGTGCCAGCAGCTTGGCTAGCGGGGGTTTGAAAAGTGACATTCAGTACTTC
CASSLASGGLKSDIQYF
>TRBJ1-1|NA|TRBV2|NA
TGTGCCAGCACTGGGACCTTGTGGGGGAACACTGAAGCTTTCTTT
CASTGTLWGNTEAFF
>TRBJ1-2|TRBD1|TRBV20-1|NA
TGCAGTGCTAGTCCCGGACAGGGGATCGATAACTATGGCTACACCTTC
CSASPGQGIDNYGYTF
>TRBJ1-3|NA|TRBV5-1|NA
TGCGCCAGCACCTCGGGGCAGATCGGAAACACCATATATTTT
CASTSGQIGNTIYF
>TRBJ2-1|TRBD2|TRBV29-1|NA
TGCAGCGTGAGGCTAGCGGGAGAAGTGTGGCAGTTCTTC
CSVRLAGEVWQFF
>TRBJ2-7|NA|TRBV19|few
TGTGCCAGTCAGGACAGTCCCGGTGGGCCCTACGAGCAGTACTTC
CASQDSPGGPYEQYF
>TRBJ2-7|NA|TRBV7-9|NA
TGTGCCAGCAGCCGGGACACTATCTACGAGCAGTACTTC
CASSRDTIYEQYF
>TRBJ2-1|TRBD1|TRBV24-1|NA
TGTGCCACCAGTGAATCCGGGACAGGGAGAGGCAATGAGCAGTTCTTC
CATSESGTGRGNEQFF
>TRBJ1-2|TRBD1|TRBV5-1|NA
TGCGCCAGCACACAGGGGGGTTCTGACTATGGCTACACCTTC
CASTQGGSDYGYTF
>TRBJ1-2|NA|TRBV29-1|NA
TGCAGCGTCCACACCCGGGGGGCGGTCGATGGCTACACCTTC
CSVHTRGAVDGYTF
>TRBJ2-7|NA|TRBV12-3/TRBV12-4|NA
TGTGCCAGCAGTGTACAGGCCTACGAGCAGTACTTC
CASSVQAYEQYF
>TRBJ1-1|NA|TRBV27|NA
TGTGCCAGCAGATTACAGGGAGGCACTGAAGCTTTCTTT
CASRLQGGTEAFF
>TRBJ2-5|NA|TRBV5-4|NA
TGTGCCAGCAGCCAGGGTCAAGAGACCCAGTACTTC
CASSQGQETQYF
>TRBJ2-6|NA|TRBV3-1/TRBV3-2|NA
TGTGCCAGCAGCCAAGCATTAACAGCCGGCTCTGGGGCCAACGTCCTGACTTTC
CASSQALTAGSGANVLTF
>TRBJ2-5|TRBD1|TRBV5-1|NA
TGCGCCAGCAGCTGGGGGACAGGGGCAGAGACCCAGTACTTC
CASSWGTGAETQYF
>TRBJ1-4|TRBD1|TRBV24-1|few
TGTGCCACCAGTGACAAACCCGGGACAGGGGAAAATGAAAAACTGTTTTTT
CATSDKPGTGENEKLFF
>TRBJ1-6|NA|TRBV6-4|NA
TGTGCCAGCAGTGAAAGCAGGGTTTCACCCCTCCACTTT
CASSESRVSPLHF
>TRBJ2-7|TRBD1|TRBV11-3|NA
TGTGCCAGCAGCCCGGGGGGGACAGGGGCCTACGAGCAGTACTTC
CASSPGGTGAYEQYF
>TRBJ1-6|TRBD1|TRBV6-7|NA
TGTGCCAGCAGTAACCGAATAGGGACAGTTACCTCCTATAATTCACCCCTCCACTTT
CASSNRIGTVTSYNSPLHF
>TRBJ2-5|TRBD1|TRBV11-2|once
TGTGCCAGCAGCATGGGACAGGGGCAAGAGACCCAGTACTTC
CASSMGQGQETQYF
>TRBJ1-3|NA|TRBV19|NA
TGTGCCAGTAGTAAAGGCCACTCTGGAAACACCATATATTTT
CASSKGHSGNTIYF
>TRBJ1-2|NA|TRBV25-1|NA
TGTGCCAGCAGTGAATCCGGCAGGACGAACTATGGCTACACCTTC
CASSESGRTNYGYTF
>TRBJ1-2|NA|TRBV7-2|NA
TGTGCCAGCAGCCAAGGACGGGCCAGGTATGGCTACACCTTC
CASSQGRARYGYTF
>TRBJ1-4|NA|TRBV7-9|NA
TGTGCCAGCAGCCCCGTCGGTCAGAGGTATGAAAAACTGTTTTTT
CASSPVGQRYEKLFF
>TRBJ1-6|NA|TRBV7-9|NA
TGTGCCAGCAGCTTAGTCACAGGGTATAATTCACCCCTCCACTTT
CASSLVTGYNSPLHF
>TRBJ2-1|NA|TRBV14|NA
TGTGCCAGCAGGCATACTAGTGACTCCTACAATGAGCAGTTCTTC
CASRHTSDSYNEQFF
>TRBJ2-5|TRBD2|TRBV4-1|NA
TGCGCCAGCCACGATGCTAGCTCGGGAGGGCCAAAGACCCAGTACTTC
CASHDASSGGPKTQYF
>TRBJ1-3|NA|TRBV27|NA
TGTGCCAGCAGTTCCCCCGGCCGCGGAAACACCATATATTTT
CASSSPGRGNTIYF
>TRBJ1-5|TRBD1|TRBV19|NA
TGTGCCAGTAGCTCGGACAGGTATAGCAATCAGCCCCAGCATTTT
CASSSDRYSNQPQHF
>TRBJ2-5|NA|TRBV4-1|NA
TGCGCCAGCAGCCAAGATGGGTCGGGGTACCAAGAGACCCAGTACTTC
CASSQDGSGYQETQYF
>TRBJ1-2|NA|TRBV4-1|NA
TGCGCCAGCAGCCACCAACCGGACCTCAGGGGCTACACCTTC
CASSHQPDLRGYTF
>TRBJ2-3|NA|TRBV11-2|NA
TGTGCCAGCAGCCCATTAGCAACGCTACTCAGCACAGATACGCAGTATTTT
CASSPLATLLSTDTQYF
>TRBJ1-2|NA|TRBV30|NA
TGTGCCTGGAGCCGGGACGTGTATGGCTACACCTTC
CAWSRDVYGYTF
>TRBJ2-7|NA|TRBV5-1|NA
TGCGCCAGCAGCGTCCGTCCCGGGACGGTCCCTGGGGAGCAGTACTTC
CASSVRPGTVPGEQYF
>TRBJ1-1|NA|TRBV3-1/TRBV3-2|NA
TGTGCCAGCAGCCAAAGTAGGGGCACTGAAGCTTTCTTT
CASSQSRGTEAFF
>TRBJ2-3|NA|TRBV7-7|NA
TGTGCTAGCAGCTTAGACAGCACAGATACGCAGTATTTT
CASSLDSTDTQYF
>TRBJ1-1|NA|TRBV6-2/TRBV6-3|NA
TGTGCCAGCAGTTACTCGTTCTTTGGGGAGGCGGAGATAACTGAAGCTTTCTTT
CASSYSFFGEAEITEAFF
>TRBJ1-1|NA|TRBV7-9|NA
TGTGCCAGCAGCTTAATATTGGTGCAGGGAGAAGCTTTCTTT
CASSLILVQGEAFF
>TRBJ1-2|NA|TRBV19|NA
TGTGCCAGTAGTATCCAGAACTATGGCTACACCTTC
CASSIQNYGYTF
>TRBJ1-1|NA|TRBV5-1|NA
TGCGCCAGCAACTTTCAAACGGGGACTGAAGCTTTCTTT
CASNFQTGTEAFF
>TRBJ2-3|NA|TRBV2|NA
TGTGCCAGCAGTCCCGACGTGGGTTGGAAAGATACGCAGTATTTT
CASSPDVGWKDTQYF
>TRBJ1-5|NA|TRBV5-6|NA
TGTGCCAGCAGCTTGGACGGCAATCAGCCCCAGCATTTT
CASSLDGNQPQHF
>TRBJ1-6|NA|TRBV7-9|once
TGTGCCAGCGTACAGAAATATAATTCACCCCTCCACTTT
CASVQKYNSPLHF
>TRBJ1-6|NA|TRBV4-1|NA
TGCGCCAGCAGCCATGGGGTGGGGGATTCACCCCTCCACTTT
CASSHGVGDSPLHF
>TRBJ2-3|NA|TRBV5-1|once
TGCGCCAGCAGCTACGGGGTAGCGGCGCCAGATACGCAGTATTTT
CASSYGVAAPDTQYF
>TRBJ1-4|TRBD1|TRBV6-2/TRBV6-3|NA
TGTGCCAGCAGTTACCTACCGGGACAGGGAAGAAAACTGTTTTTT
CASSYLPGQGRKLFF